This entry lists 7 T cell receptor beta chains sequenced from one sample in a study of blood T cell repertoires in COVID-19. The data were produced by immunoSEQ multiplex PCR, yet TCRdb's version contains in-frame clones alone and is incomplete. Among fewer than 250,000 clones listed, around 85% were seen once. Input material: PBMCs or T cells enriched from blood (not recorded which). Receptors originate from a woman aged 50 to 60 with acute COVID-19.

The chain is built from TRBV18 and TRBJ1-2; TRBD1 aligns across 7 bases. The CDR3 runs to 15 residues. Germline CDR1 KGHSH, CDR2 LQKENI. V shed 9 bases, J shed 6 bases, and the junction held 16 bases outside the gene matches. The CDR3 bases are TGTGCCAGTCCGTACTCCCAGGGGGGATTTGATGGCTACACCTTC. It codes for CASPYSQGGFDGYTF. Full variable domain (rest looked up from reference TRBV18 and TRBJ1-2): NAGVMQNPRHLVRRRGQEARLRCSPMKGHSHVYWYRQLPEEGLKFMVYLQKENIIDESGMPKERFSAEFPKEGPSILRIQQVVRGDSAAYFCASPYSQGGFDGYTFGSGTRLTVV.

The CDR3 sequence is CASSFFRDSNTGELFF. The CDR3 nucleotides read TGCGCCAGCAGCTTCTTCCGGGACAGCAACACCGGGGAGCTGTTTTTT. J is TRBJ2-2 and V is TRBV5-1; 7 nucleotides line up with TRBD1. The J segment lost 2 bases and the V segment lost 2 bases, leaving 6 bases of the junction unmatched. The CDR3 contains 16 residues. CDR1 and CDR2 from the germline V gene are SGHRS and YFSETQ.

The rearrangement links TRBV11-2 to TRBJ2-7; the D gene is possibly TRBD1 (6 bases). This CDR3 region has 12 residues. Trimming left V 5 bases short and J 3 bases short, with 8 bases between. The germline V gene has CDR1 SGHAT and CDR2 FQNNGV. The CDR3 protein is CASSRDIYEQYF. The CDR3 DNA follows: TGTGCCAGCAGCCGGGACATCTACGAGCAGTACTTC.

The chain combines TRBV10-1 with TRBJ2-1; 11 positions agree with TRBD2. J was trimmed by 2 bases and V by 2 bases; bases with no gene match: 8. Looked up from germline, CDR1 is WNHNN and CDR2 is SYGVQD (reference sequence). The CDR3 length is 18 residues. The chain's CDR3 is CASSENSGGAGAYNEQFF. The CDR3 DNA reads TGCGCCAGCAGTGAGAATAGCGGGGGGGCCGGGGCCTACAATGAGCAGTTCTTC.

A single count supports this clone. This chain links TRBV18 with TRBJ2-7, with a possible D match to TRBD1 (6 bases). The germline V and J ends were trimmed by 4 bases and 5 bases, with 21 bases remaining between them. This CDR3 is built from 16 residues. CDR1 and CDR2 from the germline V gene are KGHSH and LQKENI. In DNA form, the CDR3 reads TGTGCCAGCTCACTGGGGACAACCGATTCTGGGAACGAGCAGTACTTC. Residues: CASSLGTTDSGNEQYF.

The V gene is TRBV10-3, the J gene TRBJ2-1; 10 bases are shared with TRBD1. Germline loops: CDR1 ENHRY, CDR2 SYGVKD. V gave up 5 bases and J gave up 7 bases; unmatched junction bases: 8. CDR3 size: 15 residues. The CDR3 spells CAISTDRGVANEQFF. CDR3 nucleotides: TGTGCCATCAGTACGGACAGGGGGGTTGCGAATGAGCAGTTCTTC.

The chain joins TRBV7-2 to TRBJ1-2; 8 bases map to TRBD1. Germline CDR1 SGHTA, CDR2 FQGNSA. The junction had 4 bases not matched to a gene; V was cut back by 3 bases and J by 7 bases. The CDR3 covers 13 residues. The CDR3 here is CASSFKDRAGYTF. CDR3 sequence (DNA): TGTGCCAGCAGCTTTAAGGACAGGGCTGGCTACACCTTC.